Following are 12 T cell receptor beta chains from one sample sequenced in a study of persistence of HIV-infected CD4 T cells. The stimulus was an HIV-1 Gag 15-mer peptide pool, roughly 1 ug/peptide/mL. Memory cells lacking CD40L and CD69 with high CD45RO were sorted. Sequencing used immunoSEQ version 4 in survey mode. Repertoires were generated with immunoSEQ multiplex PCR, while TCRdb's copy carries only in-frame clones and drops some. The sample holds about 40,000 clones; approximately 80% are singletons and the top ten take approximately 15%. For these TCRs, the target antigens are not known. The sequencing here drew on CD4+ T cells sorted from PBMCs after roughly 18-hour stimulation, taken from a patient who received antiretroviral therapy. The receptors stem from an adult man with HIV who was CMV-seropositive.

The chain combines TRBV3-1 (or the pseudogene TRBV3-2) with TRBJ2-5; 8 nucleotides match TRBD1. Germline values: CDR1 LGHDT, CDR2 YNNKEL (reference sequence). V dropped 7 bases and J dropped 0; count of bases not matched to a gene: 7. CDR3 length: 15 residues. CDR3 protein: CASTQGTGHQETQYF. CDR3 sequence (DNA): TGTGCCAGCACCCAGGGGACAGGCCACCAAGAGACCCAGTACTTC.

The V and J genes are TRBV6-4 and TRBJ1-1, with D perhaps matching TRBD1 (5 bases). With 4 bases removed from V and 3 bases from J, the gap between germline ends came to 9 bases. The CDR3 runs to 13 residues. The germline CDR1 and CDR2 sequences are MRHNA and SNTAGT. This CDR3 is CASSVTADTEAFF. The CDR3 nucleotides are TGTGCCAGCAGTGTGACAGCGGACACTGAAGCTTTCTTT.

The gene calls are TRBV7-9 and TRBJ2-7; a possible D gene is TRBD1 (6 bases). This CDR3 is 14 amino acids long. Germline V lookup: CDR1 SEHNR, CDR2 FQNEAQ (reference sequence). V lost 3 bases to trimming and J lost 5 bases, with 14 bases between them. Written as DNA, the CDR3 is TGTGCCAGCAGCTTGGAAACAGGGAGCCACGAGCAGTACTTC. Protein sequence: CASSLETGSHEQYF.

J is TRBJ1-2 and V is TRBV25-1, with D possibly being TRBD1 (5 bases). The V gene lost 6 bases and the J gene lost 6 bases, with 20 bases spanning the gap. Per the germline V gene, CDR1 is MGHDK and CDR2 is SYGVNS. This CDR3 has 15 amino acids. DNA for the CDR3: TGTGCCAGCAGCCCCGACAGCGCCCGGACGGATGGCTACACCTTC. It yields the protein CASSPDSARTDGYTF.

The chain carries TRBV28 and TRBJ2-2; 9 bases map to TRBD1. V shed 8 bases and J 9 bases; nucleotides not matched to a gene: 7. The CDR3 covers 13 residues. The V gene's germline CDR1 is MDHEN and CDR2 SYDVKM. This chain's CDR3 is CASRTGQGWELFF. The CDR3 nucleotides are TGTGCCAGCCGAACAGGACAGGGGTGGGAGCTGTTTTTT.

This clone showed up just once. The chain joins TRBV30 to TRBJ1-5, with 9 positions matching TRBD1. Germline V gene data show CDR1 as GTSNPN and CDR2 as SVGIG (reference sequence). With V trimmed by 3 bases and J by 6 bases, 3 bases remained unmatched. The CDR3 is made up of 13 amino acids. The chain's CDR3 is CAWSLQGAQPQHF. In DNA form, the CDR3 reads TGTGCCTGGAGCCTACAGGGGGCTCAGCCCCAGCATTTT.

This rearrangement joins TRBV7-3 to TRBJ2-6, with TRBD1 as a possible D gene (5 bases). Germline loops: CDR1 SGHTA, CDR2 FQGTGA. The CDR3 is 17 residues long. With 8 bases removed from V and 1 base from J, the gap between germline ends came to 18 bases. CDR3 amino acids: CASSGNRQLSGANVLTF. CDR3 sequence (DNA): TGTGCCAGCTCAGGCAACAGGCAATTATCTGGGGCCAACGTCCTGACTTTC.

The chain recombines TRBV14 with TRBJ2-7; D is perhaps TRBD1 (6 bases). CDR3 size: 11 residues. V lost 8 bases and J lost 6, with 11 bases in between. Germline assignment: CDR1 SGHDN and CDR2 FVKESK. The CDR3 bases are TGTGCCAGCTCCCAGGGGCCCGAGCAGTACTTC. The encoded protein is CASSQGPEQYF.

V is TRBV19 and J is TRBJ2-5; TRBD1 might be the D (6 bases). CDR3 length equals 14 residues. V was cut by 5 bases and J by 4 bases, with 14 bases left in between. Germline-derived CDR1 and CDR2 are LNHDA and SQIVND (reference sequence). The DNA for the CDR3 is TGTGCCAGTAGTGGGTTCAGGGGTGGAGAGACCCAGTACTTC. As protein: CASSGFRGGETQYF.

J is TRBJ1-2 and V is TRBV6-5; TRBD1 agrees at 8 bases. V lost 6 bases to trimming and J lost 7 bases; unmatched junction nucleotides: 13. Germline-derived CDR1 and CDR2 are MNHEY and SVGAGI. CDR3 length: 15 residues. The CDR3 spells CASRVKTGQGRGYTF. In nucleotides, the CDR3 is TGTGCCAGCAGAGTCAAAACAGGACAGGGACGTGGCTACACCTTC.

This chain joins TRBV19 and TRBJ1-5; unclear D gene. CDR1 is LNHDA, CDR2 SQIVND, per germline (reference sequence). The CDR3 is 13 amino acids. The V and J ends lost 4 bases and 7 bases respectively, with 11 bases between them. For the CDR3, the DNA is TGTGCCAGTAGTACTGGACGAGGGCAGCCCCAGCATTTT. Amino acids: CASSTGRGQPQHF.

CDR3: CASSLKGIRGEKLFF. Here the CDR3 DNA reads TGTGCCAGCAGTTTAAAGGGGATTAGAGGGGAAAAACTGTTTTTT. The rearrangement uses TRBV27 and TRBJ1-4, with D possibly being TRBD1 (5 bases). The germline V gene has CDR1 MNHEY and CDR2 SMNVEV (reference sequence). Between the trimmed V and J ends, which lost 2 bases and 8 bases, there was a span of 15 bases. The CDR3 runs 15 residues.